A single sample gave rise to the 24 T cell receptor beta chains below, sequenced in a study of vaccination and CD4 T cells after COVID-19. At the Johns Hopkins FTIC core, DNA taken from cultured CD4+ T cells was sequenced by way of the Oncomine TCR Beta short-read assay. TCRdb itself ran the PCR reads through MiXCR, one entry per CDR3 protein. The data hold over 15,000 distinct CDR3 sequences, with around 47% observed a single time. Treatment indicated: roughly 11-day PBMC culture with coronavirus spike peptide pools or control peptides (ViraFEST assay). These receptors' targets are unknown. Sequences were obtained from CD4+ T cells from blood, cultured in vitro. These receptors all come from a human donor who had recovered from COVID-19.

This clonotype was detected a few times. The chain couples TRBV6-1 to TRBJ2-1; 11 nucleotides match TRBD2. V lost 5 bases and J lost 5; bases outside the gene matches: 8. The CDR3 length is 16 residues. Germline CDR1 reads MNHNS; CDR2 reads SASEGT. The CDR3 sequence is CASSRFGTSGHNEQFF. For the CDR3, the DNA is TGTGCCAGCAGTCGTTTCGGGACTAGCGGACACAATGAGCAGTTCTTC.

The DNA for the CDR3 is TGTGCCAGCAGCCCGGAGCTAGCAGCGGTCGAGCAGTACTTC. Translated: CASSPELAAVEQYF. J is TRBJ2-7 and V is TRBV5-4; D possibly corresponds to TRBD2 (5 bases). Germline CDR1 reads SGHNT; CDR2 reads YYREEE (reference sequence). Trimming removed 4 bases from V and 6 bases from J, with 17 bases in between. CDR3 length: 14 residues.

The chain couples TRBV6-4 to TRBJ1-6, with 7 positions matching TRBD1. J lost 8 bases, V lost 6 bases, and 7 bases had no gene match. Germline V gene sequence: CDR1 MRHNA, CDR2 SNTAGT. The CDR3 runs 14 residues. This chain's CDR3 is CASSKQGNHSPLHF. The DNA for the CDR3 is TGTGCCAGCAGCAAACAGGGGAACCATTCACCCCTCCACTTT.

The rearrangement uses TRBV5-1 and TRBJ2-5; 7 bases agree with TRBD2. CDR3 length equals 15 residues. CDR1 is SGHRS, CDR2 YFSETQ, per germline. V was pared by 1 base and J by 8 bases, with 11 bases of the junction left unmatched. The CDR3 is CASSLSGTNSVTQYF. Here the CDR3 DNA reads TGCGCCAGCAGCTTGAGTGGGACTAATAGTGTAACCCAGTACTTC. The full variable domain, in which reference TRBV5-1 and TRBJ2-5 provide the parts outside the CDR3, is KAGVTQTPRYLIKTRGQQVTLSCSPISGHRSVSWYQQTPGQGLQFLFEYFSETQRNKGNFPGRFSGRQFSNSRSEMNVSTLELGDSALYLCASSLSGTNSVTQYFGPGTRLLVL.

The chain joins TRBV10-3 to TRBJ2-2; maybe TRBD1 (5 bases). The CDR3 is 14 amino acids. The V end was cut by 3 bases, the J end by 8 bases, with 13 bases between. Germline loops: CDR1 ENHRY, CDR2 SYGVKD. In nucleotides, the CDR3 is TGTGCCATCAGTGACCAGGGTGCAGGGGGGGAGCTGTTTTTT. Protein: CAISDQGAGGELFF.

The sample holds a few counts of this clonotype. This chain joins TRBV18 and TRBJ1-5; perhaps TRBD1 as D (6 bases). Trimming left V 1 base short and J 4 bases short, with 11 bases between. Germline CDR1 and CDR2: KGHSH and LQKENI. This CDR3 spans 15 amino acids. The DNA of the CDR3 is TGTGCCAGCTCACCACTACAGGGTAGTAATCAGCCCCAGCATTTT. Protein product: CASSPLQGSNQPQHF.

This clonotype has more than one count but fewer than ten. The genes are TRBV4-3 and TRBJ1-2; possible D gene TRBD1, 5 bases. Germline V CDR1 and CDR2: LGHNA, YSLEER. The CDR3 length is 18 residues. The germline V and J ends were trimmed by 4 bases and 5 bases, with 26 bases remaining between them. Here the CDR3 DNA reads TGCGCCAGCAGCCCGAAAGATTATTCGGTCATGGGGGAGTATGGCTACACCTTC. It translates to CASSPKDYSVMGEYGYTF.

Written as DNA, the CDR3 is TGTGCCAGCAGCTTAGAACTAGCCTTCCATGAGCAGTTCTTC. This translates into CASSLELAFHEQFF. The chain couples TRBV7-2 to TRBJ2-1, with a tentative D call TRBD2 (6 bases). V dropped 1 base and J dropped 8 bases, with 12 bases sitting between them. CDR1 is SGHTA and CDR2 is FQGNSA in the germline V gene. The CDR3 extends over 14 amino acids.

The chain joins TRBV30 to TRBJ2-5, with 7 bases aligning to TRBD1. Germline CDR1 reads GTSNPN; CDR2 reads SVGIG (reference sequence). After removal of 1 base from V and 1 base from J, the junction contained 0 bases not matched to a gene. This CDR3 spans 13 amino acids. Written as DNA, the CDR3 is TGTGCCTGGAGTGGGGACAGCCAAGAGACCCAGTACTTC. Its translation is CAWSGDSQETQYF.

This rearrangement joins TRBV7-9 to TRBJ2-7; TRBD2 matches 9 bases. With V trimmed by 1 base and J by 5 bases, 21 bases remained unmatched. Germline CDR1 reads SEHNR; CDR2 reads FQNEAQ (reference sequence). The CDR3 runs to 20 residues. The CDR3 DNA follows: TGTGCCAGCAGCTTAGTATATTTGGGGACTAGCATTGGGGGATCGGACGAGCAGTACTTC. As protein: CASSLVYLGTSIGGSDEQYF.

This sequence joins TRBV6-1 and TRBJ2-4; D is possibly TRBD2 (6 bases). V lost 10 bases and J lost 6, with 13 bases in between. Germline assignment: CDR1 MNHNS and CDR2 SASEGT. The CDR3 covers 12 residues. This CDR3 reads CATRLVLNIQYF. The CDR3, as DNA: TGTGCCACCAGACTAGTTTTAAACATTCAGTACTTC.

This clonotype was detected a few times. The junction departs from the called germline gene at one end, perhaps through a read error. The chain joins TRBV7-9 to TRBJ1-2, with D maybe TRBD1 (5 bases). CDR1 SEHNR and CDR2 FQNEAQ come from the germline V gene (reference sequence). CDR3 length equals 14 residues. The CDR3 loop reads CASSVAGVDYGYTF. DNA for the CDR3: TGTGCCAGCAGCGTAGCGGGGGTGGACTATGGCTACACCTTC. The full variable domain, its missing parts supplied by reference TRBV7-9 and TRBJ1-2, is DTGVSQNPRHKITKRGQNVTFRCDPISEHNRLYWYRQTLGQGPEFLTYFQNEAQLEKSRLLSDRFSAERPKGSFSTLEIQRTEQGDSAMYLCASSVAGVDYGYTFGSGTRLTVV.

CDR3 sequence (DNA): TGCAGTGCTAGAACTAGCGGGAACACCGGGGAGCTGTTTTTT. Amino acids: CSARTSGNTGELFF. V and J are TRBV20-1 and TRBJ2-2; 8 positions match TRBD2. This CDR3 has 14 amino acids. Germline trimming cut 2 bases from V and 1 base from J; bases unmatched to any gene: 0. Germline V gene sequence: CDR1 DFQATT, CDR2 SNEGSKA (reference sequence).

The chain couples TRBV24-1 to TRBJ2-3; 7 nucleotides match TRBD2. Per germline, CDR1 KGHDR and CDR2 SFDVKD. V shed 5 bases and J 2 bases; nucleotides not matched to a gene: 9. The CDR3 has 16 residues. The CDR3 DNA reads TGTGCCACCAGTGGAAGGACTAGATCGGTCACAGATACGCAGTATTTT. Amino acids: CATSGRTRSVTDTQYF.

The chain recombines TRBV20-1 with TRBJ2-7; tentatively, D is TRBD2 (5 bases). Germline V gene data show CDR1 as DFQATT and CDR2 as SNEGSKA (reference sequence). Deletions cut 4 bases from V and 6 bases from J, with 10 bases between. This CDR3 is built from 11 residues. The CDR3 DNA reads TGCAGTGCTACCCAAAGCGGCGAGCAGTACTTC. Its protein product is CSATQSGEQYF.

This clonotype was counted once. The chain is built from TRBV5-1 and TRBJ2-2, with 7 positions matching TRBD2. The germline V gene encodes CDR1 SGHRS and CDR2 YFSETQ. The CDR3 covers 15 residues. The ends lost 4 bases at V and 0 bases at J; junction bases unmatched: 3. The chain's CDR3 is CASSLGLANTGELFF. The CDR3 nucleotides are TGCGCCAGCAGCCTAGGACTAGCGAACACCGGGGAGCTGTTTTTT.

The rearrangement uses TRBV20-1 and TRBJ2-5, with 13 bases identical to TRBD2. Germline lookup yields CDR1 DFQATT and CDR2 SNEGSKA (reference sequence). CDR3 length equals 16 residues. V gave up 0 bases and J gave up 5 bases; unmatched junction bases: 6. CDR3 residues: CSARDYGLAGDETQYF. The CDR3 region has the DNA TGCAGTGCTAGAGACTACGGACTAGCGGGAGATGAGACCCAGTACTTC.

V usage is TRBV20-1 and J usage is TRBJ1-6; 8 nucleotides align to TRBD1. With 6 bases clipped from V and 4 bases from J, the junction kept 8 bases outside the gene matches. The germline CDR1 and CDR2 sequences are DFQATT and SNEGSKA (reference sequence). This CDR3 region has 15 residues. CDR3 DNA: TGCAGTGCCGGACAGGGCCAGGGGTATAATTCACCCCTCCACTTT. Its translation: CSAGQGQGYNSPLHF.

The chain carries TRBV20-1 and TRBJ2-3; D remains ambiguous. The ends were cut back, 5 bases at V and 2 bases at J, with 14 bases in the middle. The CDR3 contains 14 residues. CDR1 is DFQATT and CDR2 is SNEGSKA in the germline V gene (reference sequence). The CDR3 region is CSAPGKANTDTQYF. CDR3 nucleotides: TGCAGTGCTCCCGGTAAGGCGAACACAGATACGCAGTATTTT.

Only a few counts were recorded for this clonotype. The chain is built from TRBV27 and TRBJ2-5; 14 positions match TRBD2. Losses at the gene ends were 4 bases for V and 4 bases for J; bases not matched to a gene: 8. Germline V gives CDR1 MNHEY, CDR2 SMNVEV (reference sequence). This CDR3 has 17 residues. This chain's CDR3 is CASSSKGLAGVRETQYF. CDR3 DNA sequence: TGTGCCAGCAGTTCAAAGGGACTAGCGGGAGTGAGAGAGACCCAGTACTTC.

This clonotype was seen more than once but under ten times. CDR3 sequence: CASSSGRGYTF. CDR3 coding DNA: TGTGCCAGCAGTTCAGGGCGGGGCTACACCTTC. The chain recombines TRBV6-5 with TRBJ1-2; D may be TRBD1 (5 bases). This CDR3 region has 11 residues. V gave up 4 bases and J gave up 8 bases, with 8 bases separating them. Germline V gene sequence: CDR1 MNHEY, CDR2 SVGAGI.

A few counts support this clonotype. J is TRBJ2-7 and V is TRBV5-1; 7 bases are shared with TRBD1. The germline CDR1 and CDR2 sequences are SGHRS and YFSETQ. Losses at the gene ends were 1 base for V and 6 bases for J; bases not matched to a gene: 4. The CDR3 runs 13 residues. CDR3 in amino acids: CASSLISGGEQYF. CDR3 coding DNA: TGCGCCAGCAGCTTGATTTCAGGGGGCGAGCAGTACTTC. The entire variable domain, with the rest obtained from reference TRBV5-1 and TRBJ2-7, is as follows: KAGVTQTPRYLIKTRGQQVTLSCSPISGHRSVSWYQQTPGQGLQFLFEYFSETQRNKGNFPGRFSGRQFSNSRSEMNVSTLELGDSALYLCASSLISGGEQYFGPGTRLTVT.

This clonotype was observed once. The chain couples TRBV6-2 or TRBV6-3 to TRBJ2-7; D gene unclear. The germline gives CDR1 MNHEY, CDR2 SVGEGT. The V and J ends lost 2 bases and 9 bases respectively, with 17 bases between them. This CDR3 is 14 amino acids long. CDR3 sequence: CASSYPTALEVQYF. The CDR3 coding sequence is TGTGCCAGCAGTTACCCCACAGCTCTGGAAGTGCAGTACTTC.

The chain employs TRBV27 and TRBJ2-3; D is possibly TRBD2 (6 bases). Per the germline V gene, CDR1 is MNHEY and CDR2 is SMNVEV (reference sequence). With 1 base removed from V and 5 bases from J, the gap between germline ends came to 19 bases. The CDR3 has 17 amino acids. CDR3 sequence (DNA): TGTGCCAGCAGTTTATTGTCGGACTACCTACGACGAGATACGCAGTATTTT. Protein product: CASSLLSDYLRRDTQYF.